This T cell receptor (beta chain) was captured in a study of blood T cell repertoires in COVID-19. Libraries were prepared by immunoSEQ multiplex PCR; TCRdb keeps only in-frame clonotypes and omits some of them. This sample has over 200,000 clones; over 75% occur once, and the top ten carry roughly 5%. This clone was counted a single time. Sequencing was done on a sample of peripheral blood. The sequence was collected from a human donor in a cohort sampled during active COVID-19.

CDR3 in DNA: TGCAGTGCTAGTTTAAGGACAGGGGGAGAGACCCAGTACTTC. Encoded protein: CSASLRTGGETQYF. This chain connects TRBV20-1 to TRBJ2-5; 10 nucleotides match TRBD1. Looked up from germline, CDR1 is DFQATT and CDR2 is SNEGSKA (reference sequence). The CDR3 is 14 amino acids. V lost 3 bases and J lost 4; bases outside the gene matches: 5.